The 8 T cell receptor beta chains in this list originate from one sample, sequenced in a study of chemoradiotherapy in HPV16-positive cancers. Method: immunoSEQ multiplex PCR; TCRdb's copy keeps in-frame clones and lacks some. The table shows more than 10,000 clones, with 50% to 75% occurring only once. The sample was gathered from a patient who underwent chemoradiotherapy. These receptors came from a human donor with HPV-associated anogenital cancer.

This clone has only a few counts. The chain uses TRBV7-2 and TRBJ2-1, with D maybe TRBD2 (6 bases). The V end lost 4 bases, the J end lost 12 bases, and 10 bases lay between the germline ends. The CDR3 totals 11 residues. Germline V gene lookup returns CDR1 SGHTA and CDR2 FQGNSA. CDR3 sequence: CASSSGGWQFF. As DNA, the CDR3 is TGTGCCAGCAGCTCCGGGGGTTGGCAGTTCTTC.

This clone turned up a few times. The J gene is TRBJ2-5, the V gene TRBV5-1; D unclear. This CDR3 spans 12 amino acids. V was shortened by 1 base and J by 1 base, with 2 bases between the two germline ends. CDR1 is SGHRS, CDR2 YFSETQ, per germline. For the CDR3, the DNA is TGCGCCAGCAGCTTGACCCAAGAGACCCAGTACTTC. This codes for CASSLTQETQYF.

The chain recombines TRBV15 with TRBJ2-3; weak D call: TRBD1 (6 bases). Trimming removed 6 bases from V and 6 bases from J, with 19 bases in between. Looked up from germline, CDR1 is LNHNV and CDR2 is YYDKDF (reference sequence). The CDR3 contains 15 residues. The DNA of the CDR3 is TGTGCCACCAGTCCGGGCAAGGGGGAGTGGGATACGCAGTATTTT. Its protein is CATSPGKGEWDTQYF.

This chain joins TRBV30 and TRBJ2-7; 11 nucleotides align to TRBD1. The germline V gene encodes CDR1 GTSNPN and CDR2 SVGIG (reference sequence). V dropped 7 bases and J dropped 2; count of bases not matched to a gene: 1. This CDR3 contains 12 residues. CDR3 sequence (DNA): TGTGCCTTGGGACAGGGGGCCTACGAGCAGTACTTC. Translated, it gives CALGQGAYEQYF.

The CDR3: CASSVQDNSPLHF. CDR3 DNA: TGTGCCAGCAGTGTTCAAGATAATTCACCCCTCCACTTT. This rearrangement joins TRBV6-1 to TRBJ1-6; D remains unclear. Germline V lookup: CDR1 MNHNS, CDR2 SASEGT. The CDR3 runs 13 residues. V lost 4 bases and J 5 bases, leaving 6 bases between the germline ends.

This rearrangement joins TRBV4-1 to TRBJ1-6; D uncertain. The CDR3 consists of 13 residues. Per the germline V gene, CDR1 is MGHRA and CDR2 is YSYEKL. With 4 bases removed from V and 7 bases from J, the gap between germline ends came to 8 bases. This chain's CDR3 is CASSPKQNSPLHF. The CDR3 DNA is TGCGCCAGCAGCCCGAAACAGAATTCACCCCTCCACTTT.

V is TRBV5-4 and J is TRBJ2-5; 10 bases fit TRBD2. The CDR3 totals 15 residues. Trimming at V came to 0 bases and at J to 5 bases, leaving 4 bases not matched to a gene. Germline V lookup: CDR1 SGHNT, CDR2 YYREEE (reference sequence). The CDR3 DNA reads as TGTGCCAGCAGCTTGGTAGCGGGGGGCGGGGAGACCCAGTACTTC. This codes for CASSLVAGGGETQYF.

The chain has TRBV11-1 and TRBJ2-5; the match to TRBD1 covers 9 bases. V shed 1 base and J 2 bases; nucleotides not matched to a gene: 5. This CDR3 has 16 residues. CDR1 is SGHAT, CDR2 FQDESV, per germline (reference sequence). The CDR3 DNA sequence: TGTGCCAGCAGCTTAGGACAGGGGGGAAATCAAGAGACCCAGTACTTC. This codes for CASSLGQGGNQETQYF.